The rows below give T cell receptor beta chains drawn from one sample of a study of T-cell reconstitution after alpha-beta-depleted transplantation in children. TCRdb analysed the PCR reads with MiXCR anew, one entry per CDR3 protein. The top ten hold about 8.2% of the sample, which has 250,000 to 300,000 distinct CDR3 sequences, over 7% seen once. Sequenced material: peripheral blood, taken 360 days after TCRalphabeta/CD19-depleted stem cell transplant. The receptors originated from a female patient aged 2 to 10 who had a stem cell transplant for Fanconi anemia, so the T cells may come from the graft donor. CDR3s include the opening cysteine and the closing phenylalanine or tryptophan. The D gene is left open where the match is weak. Expanded clones get a size class; other rows say once, few or many, or leave the size out.

D	J	V	size	DNA	CDR3
TRBD1	TRBJ2-3	TRBV5-6	NA	TGTGCCAGCAGCAAGGACAGGGGGCAAACAGATACGCAGTATTTT	CASSKDRGQTDTQYF
NA	TRBJ1-1	TRBV7-3	few	TGTGCCAGCAGCTTTCACGTGAACACTGAAGCTTTCTTT	CASSFHVNTEAFF
TRBD2	TRBJ2-1	TRBV7-2	many	TGTGCCAGCAGAGCCGGGACTAGCGGATACAATGAGCAGTTCTTC	CASRAGTSGYNEQFF
TRBD1	TRBJ1-1	TRBV27	NA	TGTGCCAGCAGTCTAGACAGGGATAGAACTGAAGCTTTCTTT	CASSLDRDRTEAFF
NA	TRBJ2-3	TRBV12-3/TRBV12-4	many	TGTGCCAGCAGTTTCCGTGGGGCCACAGATACGCAGTATTTT	CASSFRGATDTQYF
TRBD1	TRBJ2-5	TRBV2	many	TGTGCCAGCAGACCCGACAGGGAACAAGAGACCCAGTACTTC	CASRPDREQETQYF
NA	TRBJ1-2	TRBV7-2	NA	TGTGCCAGCAGCTCCACCCGACAGGACCACTATGGCTACACCTTC	CASSSTRQDHYGYTF
NA	TRBJ1-6	TRBV27	many	TGTGCCAGCAGACCGGGCAAAAATTGGCCCCTCCACTTT	CASRPGKNWPLHF
NA	TRBJ2-2	TRBV6-2/TRBV6-3	many	TGTGCCAGCAGTTACTTACCCCTCTTTCAACGGGGGCCGAACACCGGGGAGCTGTTTTTT	CASSYLPLFQRGPNTGELFF
TRBD2	TRBJ2-1	TRBV7-2	many	TGTGCCAGCAGCTTTACTAGCGGCTCCTACAATGAGCAGTTCTTC	CASSFTSGSYNEQFF
TRBD1	TRBJ1-4	TRBV7-9	many	TGTGCCACCGAGGGGGACAGATGGGCGACTAATGAAAAACTGTTTTTT	CATEGDRWATNEKLFF
TRBD2	TRBJ2-2	TRBV11-2	many	TGTGCCAGCAGTTTTAGCGGGGGCTGGTTCGGGGAGCTGTTTTTT	CASSFSGGWFGELFF
NA	TRBJ1-5	TRBV15	NA	TGTGCCACCAGCAGAGAAGTTTTAGTCGCCCTGGGGGAACAGCCCCAGCATTTT	CATSREVLVALGEQPQHF
NA	TRBJ1-2	TRBV20-1	many	TGCAGTGGTATTAAACAGGTTGACTATGGCTACACCTTC	CSGIKQVDYGYTF
TRBD1	TRBJ1-2	TRBV20-1	many	TGCAGTGCTAGAGAGGGACAGGGGTTGGGCTATGGCTACACCTTC	CSAREGQGLGYGYTF
NA	TRBJ2-6	TRBV19	few	TGTGCCAGTAATCGGGCAGGGGTGAGCTCTGGGGCCAACGTCCTGACTTTC	CASNRAGVSSGANVLTF
NA	TRBJ1-1	TRBV3-1	few	TGTGCCAGCAGCCAAGTTCCAGGGTACACTGAAGCTTTCTTT	CASSQVPGYTEAFF
NA	TRBJ2-1	TRBV3-1	few	TGTGCCAGCAGCCCCCCTCTTGGCCGCTCCTACAATGAGCAGTTCTTC	CASSPPLGRSYNEQFF
TRBD2	TRBJ2-4	TRBV24-1	NA	TGTGCCACCAGTGATTCTAGCGGGGCTGGGGACATTCAGTACTTC	CATSDSSGAGDIQYF
TRBD1	TRBJ1-4	TRBV7-2	few	TGTGCCAGCAGTCCTCAACAGGGGTGGCCTAATGAAAAACTGTTTTTT	CASSPQQGWPNEKLFF
TRBD1	TRBJ2-3	TRBV5-6	many	TGTGCCAGCAGCCTACCGGGACAGGATTTCACAGATACGCAGTATTTT	CASSLPGQDFTDTQYF
NA	TRBJ2-3	TRBV7-9	many	TGTGCCAGCAGCTTATTTTCGGTGCCTAGCACAGATACGCAGTATTTT	CASSLFSVPSTDTQYF
NA	TRBJ1-5	TRBV4-1	NA	TGCGCCAGCAGCCAAGGGTCAGGGCGGAATCAGCCCCAGCATTTT	CASSQGSGRNQPQHF
NA	TRBJ2-5	TRBV5-1	many	TGCGCCAGCAGCAGCGGGCTTCTCGACTTCACTTTACAAGAGACCCAGTACTTC	CASSSGLLDFTLQETQYF
NA	TRBJ2-5	TRBV15	many	TGTGCCACCAGCAGAGATTGGAGGGATCGGGAGACCCAGTACTTC	CATSRDWRDRETQYF
TRBD2	TRBJ2-7	TRBV7-2	NA	TGTGCCAGCAGCCCGCAGGGACTAGCGGGGACTCCCTACGAGCAGTACTTC	CASSPQGLAGTPYEQYF
TRBD2	TRBJ2-7	TRBV24-1	NA	TGTGCCACCAGTAGGGCTAGCGGATACGAGCAGTACTTC	CATSRASGYEQYF
TRBD2	TRBJ2-1	TRBV11-2	NA	TGTGCCAGCACATCGGGGCCTAGCGGGGGGACCCAAACAAGATACAATGAGCAGTTCTTC	CASTSGPSGGTQTRYNEQFF
NA	TRBJ1-2	TRBV6-2/TRBV6-3	many	TGTGCCAGCAGCCCGAGACTCTATGGCTACACCTTC	CASSPRLYGYTF
NA	TRBJ2-5	TRBV5-1	many	TGCGCCAGCAGCCTTTATATACAGGGAAACCAAGAGACCCAGTACTTC	CASSLYIQGNQETQYF
NA	TRBJ2-7	TRBV4-2	many	TGTGCCAGCAGCGCAACACACAAATTCGAGCAGTACTTC	CASSATHKFEQYF
TRBD2	TRBJ2-1	TRBV12-3/TRBV12-4	many	TGTGCCAGCAGTTCCCCTAGCGGGAGCTCCTACAATGAGCAGTTCTTC	CASSSPSGSSYNEQFF
NA	TRBJ2-2	TRBV5-6	many	TGTGCCAGCAGGGTGAGGGGGGCCGGCACCGGGGAGCTGTTTTTT	CASRVRGAGTGELFF
NA	TRBJ2-3	TRBV20-1	many	TGCAGTGCTAGCGTATCATCCAGCACAGATACGCAGTATTTT	CSASVSSSTDTQYF
NA	TRBJ2-2	TRBV20-1	many	TGCAGTGCTAATGGGGCTAGTGGGACCGGGGAGCTGTTTTTT	CSANGASGTGELFF
NA	TRBJ1-1	TRBV10-2	many	TGCGCCAGCAGTGACGGTATTTCTGAAGCTTTCTTT	CASSDGISEAFF
TRBD1	TRBJ2-1	TRBV2	many	TGTGCCAGCAGTGAAGGGACAGGAAACTACAATGAGCAGTTCTTC	CASSEGTGNYNEQFF
NA	TRBJ1-3	TRBV6-5	many	TGTGCCAGCAGTTACCGCCCAGGCCGCTCTGGAAACACCATATATTTT	CASSYRPGRSGNTIYF
NA	TRBJ1-2	TRBV12-3/TRBV12-4	NA	TGTGCCAGCAGCCCGGACAGAACTCGGGGCTACACCTTC	CASSPDRTRGYTF
NA	TRBJ2-3	TRBV4-2	many	TGTGCCAGCAGCCAAGAAGTAGCCGTCGGCACAGATACGCAGTATTTT	CASSQEVAVGTDTQYF
NA	TRBJ1-5	TRBV15	many	TGTGCCACCAGCAGGTTAACAGAACACAATCAGCCCCAGCATTTT	CATSRLTEHNQPQHF
NA	TRBJ2-7	TRBV5-1	many	TGCGCCAGCAGTTTACAGGGCTATAACGAGCAGTACTTC	CASSLQGYNEQYF
NA	TRBJ2-7	TRBV5-1	many	TGCGCCAGCAGCTCGGAGGGTGTACGCTCCTACGAGCAGTACTTC	CASSSEGVRSYEQYF
NA	TRBJ2-5	TRBV30	many	TGTGCCTGGAGTGTAGGTGTCTTTGAGACCCAGTACTTC	CAWSVGVFETQYF
NA	TRBJ1-1	TRBV4-1	many	TGCGCCAGCAGTACCCACAGGGAACTGAACACTGAAGCTTTCTTT	CASSTHRELNTEAFF
TRBD1	TRBJ1-5	TRBV7-2	once	TGTGCCAGCAGCTCCTTCCGGACAGGGGGAGAGCCCCAGCATTTT	CASSSFRTGGEPQHF
NA	TRBJ2-3	TRBV9	many	TGTGCCAGCAGCGAGATGACCGGCACAGATACGCAGTATTTT	CASSEMTGTDTQYF
NA	TRBJ2-1	TRBV4-1	many	TGCGCCAGCAGTGAAGGATATAGCTCCTACAATGAGCAGTTCTTC	CASSEGYSSYNEQFF
NA	TRBJ2-3	TRBV27	many	TGTGCCAGCAGTTTATTTGGGGGGTCAGATACGCAGTATTTT	CASSLFGGSDTQYF
NA	TRBJ2-3	TRBV20-1	few	TGCAGTGCTAGTCCAGGGAGCGGCACAGATACGCAGTATTTT	CSASPGSGTDTQYF
TRBD2	TRBJ2-2	TRBV7-2	NA	TGTGCCAGCAGACCAGCGGGGGGGCGGGGTACCGGGGAGCTGTTTTTT	CASRPAGGRGTGELFF
TRBD2	TRBJ2-3	TRBV7-9	few	TGTGCCAGCAGGGGACTAGCGGGGGGCACGTATTTT	CASRGLAGGTYF
NA	TRBJ2-3	TRBV9	many	TGTGCCAGCAGCTTCCCTCCGGGGGCCCTCACAGATACGCAGTATTTT	CASSFPPGALTDTQYF